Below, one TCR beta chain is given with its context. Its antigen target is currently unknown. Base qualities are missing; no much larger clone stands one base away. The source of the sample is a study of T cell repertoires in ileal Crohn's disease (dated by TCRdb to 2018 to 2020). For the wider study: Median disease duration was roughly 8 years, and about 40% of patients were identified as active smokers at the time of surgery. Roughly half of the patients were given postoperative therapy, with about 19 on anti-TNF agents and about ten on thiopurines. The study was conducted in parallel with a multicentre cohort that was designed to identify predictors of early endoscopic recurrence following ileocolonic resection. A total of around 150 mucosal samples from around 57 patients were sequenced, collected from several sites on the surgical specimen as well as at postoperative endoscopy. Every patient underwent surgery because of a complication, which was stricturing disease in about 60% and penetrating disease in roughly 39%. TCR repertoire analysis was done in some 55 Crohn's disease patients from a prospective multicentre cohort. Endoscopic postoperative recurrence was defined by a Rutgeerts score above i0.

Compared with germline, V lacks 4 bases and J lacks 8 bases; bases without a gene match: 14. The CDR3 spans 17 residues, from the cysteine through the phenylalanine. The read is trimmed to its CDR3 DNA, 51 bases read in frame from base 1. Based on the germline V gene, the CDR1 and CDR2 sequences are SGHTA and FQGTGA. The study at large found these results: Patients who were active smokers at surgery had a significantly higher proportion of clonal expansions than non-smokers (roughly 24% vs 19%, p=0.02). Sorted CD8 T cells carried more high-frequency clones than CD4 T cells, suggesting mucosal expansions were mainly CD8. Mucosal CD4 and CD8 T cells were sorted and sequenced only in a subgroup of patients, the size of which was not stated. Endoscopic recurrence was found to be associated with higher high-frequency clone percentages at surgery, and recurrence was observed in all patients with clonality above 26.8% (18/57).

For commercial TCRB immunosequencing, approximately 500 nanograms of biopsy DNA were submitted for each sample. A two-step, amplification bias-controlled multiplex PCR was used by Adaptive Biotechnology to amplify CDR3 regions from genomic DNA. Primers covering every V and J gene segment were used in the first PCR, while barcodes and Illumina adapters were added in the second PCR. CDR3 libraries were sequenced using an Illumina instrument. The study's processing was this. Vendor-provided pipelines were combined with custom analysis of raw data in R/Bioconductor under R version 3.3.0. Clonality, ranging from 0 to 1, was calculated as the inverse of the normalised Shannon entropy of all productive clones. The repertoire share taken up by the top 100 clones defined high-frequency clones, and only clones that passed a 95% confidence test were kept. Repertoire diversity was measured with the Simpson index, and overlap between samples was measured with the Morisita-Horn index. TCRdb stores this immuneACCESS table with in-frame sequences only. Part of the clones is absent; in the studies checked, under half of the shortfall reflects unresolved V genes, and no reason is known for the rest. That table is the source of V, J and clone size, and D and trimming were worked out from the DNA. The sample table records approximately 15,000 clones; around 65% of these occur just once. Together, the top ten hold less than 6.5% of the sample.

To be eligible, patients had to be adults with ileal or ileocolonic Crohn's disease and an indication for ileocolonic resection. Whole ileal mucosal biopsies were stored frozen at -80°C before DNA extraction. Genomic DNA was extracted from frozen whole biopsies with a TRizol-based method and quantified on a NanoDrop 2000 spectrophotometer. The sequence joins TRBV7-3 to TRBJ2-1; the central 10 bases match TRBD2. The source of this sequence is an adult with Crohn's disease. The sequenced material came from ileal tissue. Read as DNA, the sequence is TGTGCCAGCAGCTCCCGCCCCCCTAGCGGGAGTGCCCATGAGCAGTTCTTC. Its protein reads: CASSSRPPSGSAHEQFF.